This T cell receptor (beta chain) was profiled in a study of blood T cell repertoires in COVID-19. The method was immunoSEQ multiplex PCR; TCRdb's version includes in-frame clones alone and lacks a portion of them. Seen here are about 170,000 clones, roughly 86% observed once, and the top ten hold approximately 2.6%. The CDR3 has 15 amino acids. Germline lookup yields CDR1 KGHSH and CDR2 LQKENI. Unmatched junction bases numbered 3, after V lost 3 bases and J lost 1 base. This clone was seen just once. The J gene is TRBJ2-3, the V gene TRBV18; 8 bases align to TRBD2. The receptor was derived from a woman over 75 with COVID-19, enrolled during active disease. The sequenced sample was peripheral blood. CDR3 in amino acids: CASSPQLAGTDTQYF. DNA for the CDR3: TGTGCCAGCTCACCCCAACTAGCGGGCACAGATACGCAGTATTTT. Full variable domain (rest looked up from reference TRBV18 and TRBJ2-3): NAGVMQNPRHLVRRRGQEARLRCSPMKGHSHVYWYRQLPEEGLKFMVYLQKENIIDESGMPKERFSAEFPKEGPSILRIQQVVRGDSAAYFCASSPQLAGTDTQYFGPGTRLTVL.